A single sample is the source of the 7 T cell receptor beta chains below, sequenced in a study of beta chain features in type 1 diabetes. These receptors are not linked to any known antigen. Sequenced material consisted of expressed TCRB transcripts (all of the isolated RNA was reverse transcribed). Some clones are missing from TCRdb's copy, which holds only in-frame ones; the method was immunoSEQ multiplex PCR. The sample holds some 330,000 clones, roughly 12% seen once. Study-level results: People with Type 1 diabetes carried modestly yet significantly shorter TCRB CDR3s in all four CD4+ subsets.

Sequenced sample: naive CD4+ T cells from blood. Receptor source: a young woman with type 1 diabetes.

The chain combines TRBV4-1 with TRBJ1-2; TRBD1 might be the D (6 bases). There are 13 residues in the CDR3. Trimming removed 2 bases from V and 4 bases from J, with 8 bases in between. Germline V lookup: CDR1 MGHRA, CDR2 YSYEKL. The CDR3 sequence: CASSQQGTYGYTF. CDR3 sequence (DNA): TGCGCCAGCAGCCAACAGGGGACCTATGGCTACACCTTC.

This clone was detected only a few times. The chain recombines TRBV7-2 with TRBJ2-1; TRBD2 aligns across 10 bases. V lost 5 bases, J lost 7 bases, and 14 bases stayed unmatched. The CDR3 has 17 amino acids. Germline CDR1 SGHTA, CDR2 FQGNSA. The CDR3, as DNA: TGTGCCAGCAGCAGGGTAGCGGGAGGCGGGGTTATGAATGAGCAGTTCTTC. It translates to CASSRVAGGGVMNEQFF. Filled out from reference TRBV7-2 and TRBJ2-1, the complete variable domain reads GAGVSQSPSNKVTEKGKDVELRCDPISGHTALYWYRQSLGQGLEFLIYFQGNSAPDKSGLPSDRFSAERTGGSVSTLTIQRTQQEDSAVYLCASSRVAGGGVMNEQFFGPGTRLTVL.

The chain joins TRBV29-1 to TRBJ1-3; perhaps TRBD1 as D (6 bases). Germline V gives CDR1 SQVTM, CDR2 ANQGSEA. V was cut by 0 bases and J by 5 bases, with 11 bases left in between. This CDR3 spans 14 amino acids. Here the CDR3 DNA reads TGCAGCGTTGAAGACAGGGGCATTAGAAACACCATATATTTT. Residues: CSVEDRGIRNTIYF.

This chain uses TRBV7-9 with TRBJ1-6; D perhaps matches TRBD1 (6 bases). There are 14 residues in the CDR3. Germline lookup yields CDR1 SEHNR and CDR2 FQNEAQ (reference sequence). V was shortened by 3 bases and J by 8 bases, with 11 bases between the two germline ends. This CDR3 reads CASSFSGQHSPLHF. Written as DNA, the CDR3 is TGTGCCAGCAGCTTTTCGGGACAACATTCACCCCTCCACTTT.

A few counts support this clone. The V and J genes are TRBV4-3 and TRBJ2-7; 7 bases line up with TRBD2. Germline CDR1 is LGHNA and CDR2 is YSLEER. With V trimmed by 0 bases and J by 3 bases, 8 bases remained unmatched. The length of the CDR3 is 16 residues. The CDR3 DNA is TGCGCCAGCAGCCAAGATAAGGCTAGCGGAAACTACGAGCAGTACTTC. Translation gives CASSQDKASGNYEQYF.

This clone came up a few times. This chain connects TRBV9 to TRBJ1-2; 7 bases are shared with TRBD1. CDR3 size: 14 residues. The V and J ends lost 4 bases and 4 bases, in that order; junction bases with no gene match: 7. In germline, CDR1 is SGDLS, CDR2 YYNGEE. The CDR3 DNA reads as TGTGCCAGCAGCCCTCCCCCAGGGGGCTATGGCTACACCTTC. As protein: CASSPPPGGYGYTF.

J is TRBJ2-2 and V is TRBV9; TRBD1 is a possible D gene (5 bases). The CDR3 is 15 amino acids. Germline assignment: CDR1 SGDLS and CDR2 YYNGEE. Trimming cost V 1 base and J 3 bases, with 10 bases left between them. The CDR3, as DNA: TGTGCCAGCAGCGTAAATCAGGGATACACCGGGGAGCTGTTTTTT. It yields the protein CASSVNQGYTGELFF.